Shown below are 15 T cell receptor beta chains from a single sample sequenced in a study of T cell repertoires in cytomegalovirus infection. TCRdb independently ran MiXCR on the reads; one entry per CDR3 protein. The table lists fewer than 700,000 distinct CDR3 sequences, 24% of them singletons. The sample comprised CD8+ T cells from PBMCs. The receptors were gathered from a human donor in good health (CMV status not recorded). Some clones in this sample may be carry-over from other donors' samples.

A single count supports this clonotype. CDR3: CASRLIENTEAFF. The DNA of the CDR3 is TGTGCCAGCAGACTTATAGAGAACACTGAAGCTTTCTTT. This rearrangement joins TRBV6-1 to TRBJ1-1; D unresolved. Germline loops: CDR1 MNHNS, CDR2 SASEGT. CDR3 length equals 13 residues. Trimming shortened V by 6 bases and J by 1 base, and 9 bases separated the two germline ends.

This clonotype appeared many times. The V gene is TRBV28, the J gene TRBJ1-5; D gene unclear. Germline V gives CDR1 MDHEN, CDR2 SYDVKM. V was pared by 3 bases and J by 2 bases, with 8 bases between. The CDR3 is made up of 14 amino acids. The CDR3 DNA is TGTGCCAGCAGTTTTAGTTGGGGCAATCAGCCCCAGCATTTT. This translates into CASSFSWGNQPQHF.

This clonotype showed up just a few times. The chain combines TRBV6-2 or TRBV6-3 with TRBJ1-1, with TRBD1 as a possible D gene (6 bases). The germline CDR1 and CDR2 sequences are MNHEY and SVGEGT. The V gene lost 2 bases and the J gene lost 6 bases, with 16 bases spanning the gap. The CDR3 extends over 15 amino acids. DNA for the CDR3: TGTGCCAGCAGTTACATTTTCGGGGGCCTCCCTGAAGCTTTCTTT. This translates into CASSYIFGGLPEAFF.

This clonotype has at least ten counts. The chain links TRBV7-6 to TRBJ2-7; D is possibly TRBD1 (6 bases). Deletions cut 1 base from V and 3 bases from J, with 7 bases between. The CDR3 length is 13 residues. CDR1 is SGHVS, CDR2 FNYEAQ, per germline. DNA for the CDR3: TGTGCCAGCAGCTTAGGGGACATCTACGAGCAGTACTTC. Its translation: CASSLGDIYEQYF.

The CDR3 reads CASSSPRGDGELFF. The CDR3 coding sequence is TGTGCCAGCAGTTCCCCGCGGGGGGACGGGGAGCTGTTTTTT. This rearrangement joins TRBV6-2 or TRBV6-3 to TRBJ2-2, with 8 bases that match TRBD2. Germline CDR1 is MNHEY and CDR2 is SVGEGT. The CDR3 loop spans 14 amino acids. V shed 4 bases and J 7 bases; nucleotides not matched to a gene: 5.

This clonotype was seen repeatedly, ten times or more. The V gene is TRBV7-6, the J gene TRBJ2-2; 9 nucleotides match TRBD1. Per germline, CDR1 SGHVS and CDR2 FNYEAQ. Trimming at V came to 1 base and at J to 6 bases, leaving 6 bases not matched to a gene. The CDR3 spans 16 residues. The CDR3 protein is CASSLEWTGVAGELFF. Here the CDR3 DNA reads TGTGCCAGCAGCTTAGAGTGGACAGGGGTAGCCGGGGAGCTGTTTTTT.

This clonotype has ten or more counts. J is TRBJ2-2 and V is TRBV14, with a possible D match to TRBD1 (5 bases). V was clipped by 4 bases and J by 8 bases, with 17 bases between them. CDR3 length equals 15 residues. Germline assignment: CDR1 SGHDN and CDR2 FVKESK. In DNA, the CDR3 is TGTGCCAGCAGCCGACGGACAAGTCCGCCGGGGGAGCTGTTTTTT. Amino acid sequence: CASSRRTSPPGELFF. Variable domain in full (rest from reference TRBV14 and TRBJ2-2): EAGVTQFPSHSVIEKGQTVTLRCDPISGHDNLYWYRRVMGKEIKFLLHFVKESKQDESGMPNNRFLAERTGGTYSTLKVQPAELEDSGVYFCASSRRTSPPGELFFGEGSRLTVL.

The chain recombines TRBV7-9 with TRBJ2-5; D might be TRBD1 (6 bases). The CDR3 sequence is 15 residues long. Between the trimmed V and J ends, which lost 4 bases and 2 bases, there was a span of 14 bases. The germline V gene has CDR1 SEHNR and CDR2 FQNEAQ (reference sequence). The CDR3 nucleotides are TGTGCCAGCAGCTCGGTGGGGGCGGCGCAAGAGACCCAGTACTTC. As protein: CASSSVGAAQETQYF.

This clonotype was found once. The rearrangement uses TRBV20-1 and TRBJ1-6, with TRBD1 as a possible D gene (5 bases). Germline lookup yields CDR1 DFQATT and CDR2 SNEGSKA (reference sequence). V was clipped by 1 base and J by 6 bases, with 10 bases between them. There are 14 residues in the CDR3. This CDR3 is CSARAGRANSPLHF. CDR3 DNA: TGCAGTGCTAGAGCCGGCAGGGCTAATTCACCCCTCCACTTT.

The gene calls are TRBV2 and TRBJ2-7; weak D call: TRBD1 (6 bases). Trimming removed 8 bases at V and 2 bases at J, with 10 bases between. Germline values: CDR1 SNHLY, CDR2 FYNNEI. CDR3 length equals 12 residues. The CDR3 reads CASQRQAYEQYF. CDR3 in DNA: TGTGCCAGCCAGAGACAGGCCTACGAGCAGTACTTC.

V gene TRBV19 combines with J gene TRBJ1-1; a weak D match, TRBD1 (6 bases). Looked up from germline, CDR1 is LNHDA and CDR2 is SQIVND (reference sequence). CDR3 length: 18 amino acids. V shed 0 bases and J shed 8 bases, with 25 bases lying between them. CDR3 loop: CASSIERNRDTPGPEAFF. CDR3 bases: TGTGCCAGTAGTATAGAGCGGAACCGGGACACCCCCGGGCCCGAAGCTTTCTTT.

This clonotype has more than one count but fewer than ten. The rearrangement joins TRBV27 to TRBJ2-5; D might be TRBD1 (6 bases). V was clipped by 3 bases and J by 7 bases, with 12 bases between them. CDR3 length: 13 residues. The V gene's germline CDR1 is MNHEY and CDR2 SMNVEV (reference sequence). The CDR3 DNA follows: TGTGCCAGCAGTTTTGGCAGGGGATCGACCCAGTACTTC. Protein product: CASSFGRGSTQYF.

This chain joins TRBV14 and TRBJ2-5, with TRBD1 as a possible D gene (6 bases). Per germline, CDR1 SGHDN and CDR2 FVKESK. The CDR3 has 18 amino acids. Trimming took 0 bases from V and 2 from J, leaving 19 bases between them. The CDR3 nucleotides read TGTGCCAGCAGCCAAGATGCAACAGGGCTAAGCCGACAAGAGACCCAGTACTTC. Translated: CASSQDATGLSRQETQYF.

This clonotype was picked up many times. The chain joins TRBV2 to TRBJ1-4; no reliable D call. The germline CDR1 and CDR2 sequences are SNHLY and FYNNEI. The CDR3 has 15 amino acids. Trimming took 4 bases from V and 5 from J, leaving 14 bases between them. CDR3 sequence reads: CASSGLAGRNEKLFF. CDR3 coding DNA: TGTGCCAGCAGTGGATTGGCGGGCCGGAATGAAAAACTGTTTTTT.

This clonotype was observed a handful of times. This chain connects TRBV6-2 or TRBV6-3 to TRBJ2-7; D is possibly TRBD2 (7 bases). V was cut by 2 bases and J by 4 bases, with 12 bases left in between. The CDR3 has 14 residues. Germline V gene data show CDR1 as MNHEY and CDR2 as SVGEGT. DNA of the CDR3: TGTGCCAGCAGTTACGCGGGGGCGCTTTACGAGCAGTACGTC. It specifies CASSYAGALYEQYV.